Listed below are T cell receptor beta chains from one sample, sequenced in a study of PD-1 blockade in classical Hodgkin lymphoma. Only in-frame clones appear in the TCRdb table, and some are missing; sequencing was by immunoSEQ multiplex PCR. This table holds 90,000 to 100,000 clones, 80% to 95% found once. The sample was peripheral blood mononuclear cells (PBMCs), taken at baseline. These receptors were taken from a human donor with classical Hodgkin lymphoma. Each CDR3 is given with its conserved first and last residue. The order of the fields is clone size, D gene, V gene, J gene, CDR3 DNA, CDR3 protein. D genes are given only for firm matches. Not every row has a clone size; where given, it reads once, few, many or a size class.

-	-	TRBV5-1	TRBJ2-1	TGCGCCAGCAGCTTGGAGTCGGCTAGAACGCTGTCGGAGCAGTTCTTC	CASSLESARTLSEQFF
-	-	TRBV6-1	TRBJ1-2	TGTGCCAGCAGTCGGACAAGGGATGGCTACACCTTC	CASSRTRDGYTF
-	TRBD1	TRBV5-1	TRBJ1-2	TGCGCCAGCAGCTTTGGACAGGGTGACGGCTACACCTTC	CASSFGQGDGYTF
-	-	TRBV6-5	TRBJ2-7	TGTGCCAGCAGTTACTCGAAATCCTCCTACGAGCAGTACTTC	CASSYSKSSYEQYF
-	TRBD2	TRBV2	TRBJ2-3	TGTGCCAGCAGACCACTGACTAGCGGAAGAGATACGCAGTATTTT	CASRPLTSGRDTQYF
-	-	TRBV11-2	TRBJ2-1	TGTGCCAGCCGCTTTACCGGAGGCAATGAGCAGTTCTTC	CASRFTGGNEQFF
-	-	TRBV6-5	TRBJ2-7	TGTGCCAGCAGTTACTCGTCGTCCAGTTCCTACGAGCAGTACTTC	CASSYSSSSSYEQYF
once	-	TRBV11-2	TRBJ2-1	TGTGCCAGCAGCTCAGGAGCTGGGGCGTCGTCGTACAATGAGCAGTTCTTC	CASSSGAGASSYNEQFF
-	-	TRBV5-1	TRBJ1-1	TGCGCCAGCAGCTTGGCTAGGAGGGACACTGAAGCTTTCTTT	CASSLARRDTEAFF
once	TRBD1	TRBV7-2	TRBJ2-4	TGTGCCAGCAGCTTAGCACAGGGGGGTGTCATTCAGTACTTC	CASSLAQGGVIQYF
-	-	TRBV30	TRBJ1-2	TGTGCCTGGGGACTGGGTGGGGGCTACACCTTC	CAWGLGGGYTF
once	-	TRBV30	TRBJ1-1	TGTGTGGCGTCAAGACAGACGAACACTGAAGCTTTCTTT	CVASRQTNTEAFF
-	-	TRBV18	TRBJ1-1	TGTGCCAGCTCACCAGGGCAGAACACTGAAGCTTTCTTT	CASSPGQNTEAFF
-	-	TRBV5-1	TRBJ1-1	TGCGCCAGCAGCTTGGTAGGGGATACATTCACTGAAGCTTTCTTT	CASSLVGDTFTEAFF
-	TRBD1	TRBV25-1	TRBJ2-3	TGTGCCAGCAGGGGGTCTCCGGGACAGGGGGACGATACGCAGTATTTT	CASRGSPGQGDDTQYF
-	-	TRBV6-1	TRBJ1-1	TGTGCCAGCAGTCAAGAATACTCCGGGTCTGAAGCTTTCTTT	CASSQEYSGSEAFF
-	-	TRBV6-1	TRBJ2-7	TGTGCCAGCAGGAGGGGTGGGATCTACGAGCAGTACTTC	CASRRGGIYEQYF
-	-	TRBV4-1	TRBJ1-1	TGCGCCAGCAGCCACACAACTGGCGGGAATCCTGAAGCTTTCTTT	CASSHTTGGNPEAFF
-	TRBD1	TRBV7-9	TRBJ2-7	TGTGCCAGCAGCGCCCCTGTAAAGGGGGCTACCTACGAGCAGTACTTC	CASSAPVKGATYEQYF
-	-	TRBV5-6	TRBJ1-1	TGTGCCAGCAGCTTGATGGGCAGGGGTGACACTGAAGCTTTCTTT	CASSLMGRGDTEAFF
-	-	TRBV30	TRBJ1-2	TGTGCCTGGAGTGTCTCGGTAAACTATGGCTACACCTTC	CAWSVSVNYGYTF
once	-	TRBV25-1	TRBJ2-1	TGTGCCAGCAGTGTCGGCGCTAGCTTTCGTGAGCAGTTCTTC	CASSVGASFREQFF